This T cell receptor beta chain was profiled in a study of T cells in Graves' hyperthyroidism and ophthalmopathy. Across 18 months, stable Graves' hyperthyroidism was marked by no progression to ophthalmopathy. Study results and limitations: Ophthalmopathy was separated from stable hyperthyroidism by a 13 V-J model. Most expanded thyroid clonotypes above 0.001 recurred in blood.

Amplification of TCR beta CDR3 regions used RNA as the template. The TCR CDR3 was amplified in a first-round RT-PCR using the HTBI primer set. TCRdb used MiXCR to reprocess the multiplex PCR reads, holding one entry per CDR3 protein. The profile covers about 560,000 distinct CDR3 sequences, with over 15% appearing a single time and 18% taken by the ten largest. The germline V gene encodes CDR1 MNHNS and CDR2 SASEGT. V was shortened by 7 bases and J by 0 bases, with 16 bases between the two germline ends. The length of the CDR3 is 17 residues. This clonotype has ten or more counts. What it recognizes is unknown.

This receptor was taken from a woman between 18 and 30 years old with Graves' hyperthyroidism. This chain joins TRBV6-1 and TRBJ2-6; D may match TRBD1 or TRBD2 (5 bases each). The sample taken for sequencing was blood. This chain's CDR3 is CASKPGRVLSGANVLTF. CDR3 in DNA: TGTGCCAGCAAACCGGGACGAGTCCTCTCTGGGGCCAACGTCCTGACTTTC.